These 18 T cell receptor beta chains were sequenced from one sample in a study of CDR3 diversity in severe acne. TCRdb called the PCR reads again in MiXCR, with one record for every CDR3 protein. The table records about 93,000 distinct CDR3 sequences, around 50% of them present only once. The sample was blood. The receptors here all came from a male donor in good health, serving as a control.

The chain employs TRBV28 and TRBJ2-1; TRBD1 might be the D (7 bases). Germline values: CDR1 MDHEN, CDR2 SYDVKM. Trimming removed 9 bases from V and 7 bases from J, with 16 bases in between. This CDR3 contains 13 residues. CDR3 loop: CARREQGMNEQFF. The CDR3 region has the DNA TGTGCCAGGCGGGAACAGGGGATGAATGAGCAGTTCTTC.

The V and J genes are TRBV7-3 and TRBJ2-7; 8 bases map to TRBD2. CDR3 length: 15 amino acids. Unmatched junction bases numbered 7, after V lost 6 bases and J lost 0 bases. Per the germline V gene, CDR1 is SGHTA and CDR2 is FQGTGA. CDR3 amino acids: CASRPSGGHSYEQYF. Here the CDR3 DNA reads TGTGCCAGCAGACCCAGCGGGGGCCACTCCTACGAGCAGTACTTC.

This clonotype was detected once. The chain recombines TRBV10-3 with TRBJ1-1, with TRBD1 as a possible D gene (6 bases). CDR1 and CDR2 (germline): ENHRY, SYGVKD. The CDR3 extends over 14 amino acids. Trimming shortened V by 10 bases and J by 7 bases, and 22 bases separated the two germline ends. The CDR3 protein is CASSFGRTENEAFF. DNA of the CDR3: TGTGCCAGCAGCTTTGGAAGGACAGAAAATGAAGCTTTCTTT.

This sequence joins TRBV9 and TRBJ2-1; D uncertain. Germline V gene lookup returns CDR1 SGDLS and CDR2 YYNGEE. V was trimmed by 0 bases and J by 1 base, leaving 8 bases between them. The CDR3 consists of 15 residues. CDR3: CASSVEVGSYNEQFF. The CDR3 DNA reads TGTGCCAGCAGCGTAGAAGTTGGGTCCTACAATGAGCAGTTCTTC.

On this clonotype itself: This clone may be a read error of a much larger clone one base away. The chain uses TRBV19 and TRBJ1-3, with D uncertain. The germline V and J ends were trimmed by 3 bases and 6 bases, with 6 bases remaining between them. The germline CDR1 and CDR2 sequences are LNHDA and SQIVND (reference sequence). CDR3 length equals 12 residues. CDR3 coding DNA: TGTGCCAGTAGTATGAACCAAAACACCATATATTTT. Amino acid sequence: CASSMNQNTIYF. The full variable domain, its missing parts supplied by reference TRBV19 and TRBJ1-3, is DGGITQSPKYLFRKEGQNVTLSCEQNLNHDAMYWYRQDPGQGLRLIYYSQIVNDFQKGDIAEGYSVSREKKESFPLTVTSAQKNPTAFYLCASSMNQNTIYFGEGSWLTVV.

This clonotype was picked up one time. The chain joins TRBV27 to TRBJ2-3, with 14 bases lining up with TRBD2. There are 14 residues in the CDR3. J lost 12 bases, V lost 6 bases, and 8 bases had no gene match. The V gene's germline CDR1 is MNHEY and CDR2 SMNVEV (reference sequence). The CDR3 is CASRGLAGADSQYF. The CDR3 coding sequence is TGTGCCAGCAGGGGACTAGCGGGGGCTGACTCACAGTATTTT.

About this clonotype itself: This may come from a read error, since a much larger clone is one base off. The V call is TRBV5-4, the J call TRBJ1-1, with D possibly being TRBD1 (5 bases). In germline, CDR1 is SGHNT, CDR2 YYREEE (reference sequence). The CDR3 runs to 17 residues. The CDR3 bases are TGTGCCCGCAGCTTAGAGGGGCGGGGAAGCGTGAACACTGAAGCTTTCTTT. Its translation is CARSLEGRGSVNTEAFF.

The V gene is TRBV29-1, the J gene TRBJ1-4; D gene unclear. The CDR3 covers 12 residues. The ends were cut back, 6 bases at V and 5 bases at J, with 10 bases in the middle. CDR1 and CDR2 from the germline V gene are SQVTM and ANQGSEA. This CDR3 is CSVPGSNEKLFF. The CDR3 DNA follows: TGCAGCGTCCCGGGATCGAATGAAAAACTGTTTTTT.

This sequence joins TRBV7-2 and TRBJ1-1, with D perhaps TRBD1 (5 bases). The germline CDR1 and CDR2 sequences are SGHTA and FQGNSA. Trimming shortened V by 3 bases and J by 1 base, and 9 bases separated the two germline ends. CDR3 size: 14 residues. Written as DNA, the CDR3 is TGTGCCAGCAGCTTTCGACAGACGAACACTGAAGCTTTCTTT. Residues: CASSFRQTNTEAFF.

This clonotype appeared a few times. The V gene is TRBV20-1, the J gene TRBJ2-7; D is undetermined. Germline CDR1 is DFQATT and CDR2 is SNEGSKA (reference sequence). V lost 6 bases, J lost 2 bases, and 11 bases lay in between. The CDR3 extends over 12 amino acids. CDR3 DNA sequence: TGCAGTGCCACAGACATGACCTACGAGCAGTACTTC. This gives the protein CSATDMTYEQYF.

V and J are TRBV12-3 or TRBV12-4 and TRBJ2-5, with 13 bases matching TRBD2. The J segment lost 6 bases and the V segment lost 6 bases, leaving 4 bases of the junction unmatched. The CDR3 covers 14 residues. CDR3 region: CASRRTSGSQTQYF. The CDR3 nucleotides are TGTGCCAGCAGGAGGACTAGCGGGAGCCAGACCCAGTACTTC.

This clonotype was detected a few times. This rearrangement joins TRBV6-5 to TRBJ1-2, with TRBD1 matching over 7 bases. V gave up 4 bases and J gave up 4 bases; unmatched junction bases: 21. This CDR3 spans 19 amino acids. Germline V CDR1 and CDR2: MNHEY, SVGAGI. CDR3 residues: CASSSVFLQGTPLAYGYTF. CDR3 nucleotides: TGTGCCAGCAGTTCCGTATTTTTACAGGGGACCCCCCTCGCCTATGGCTACACCTTC.

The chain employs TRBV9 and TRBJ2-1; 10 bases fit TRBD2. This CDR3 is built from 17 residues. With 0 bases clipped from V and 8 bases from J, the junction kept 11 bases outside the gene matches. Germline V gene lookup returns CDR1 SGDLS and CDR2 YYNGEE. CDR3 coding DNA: TGTGCCAGCAGCGTAGGGGGGGCTAGCGGGGGCGGCGATGAGCAGTTCTTC. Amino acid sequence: CASSVGGASGGGDEQFF.

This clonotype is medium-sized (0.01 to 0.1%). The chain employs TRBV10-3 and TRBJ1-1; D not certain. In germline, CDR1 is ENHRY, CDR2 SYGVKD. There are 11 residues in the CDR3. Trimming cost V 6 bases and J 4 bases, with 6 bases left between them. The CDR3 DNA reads TGTGCCATCAGCCTCGGCACTGAAGCTTTCTTT. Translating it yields CAISLGTEAFF.

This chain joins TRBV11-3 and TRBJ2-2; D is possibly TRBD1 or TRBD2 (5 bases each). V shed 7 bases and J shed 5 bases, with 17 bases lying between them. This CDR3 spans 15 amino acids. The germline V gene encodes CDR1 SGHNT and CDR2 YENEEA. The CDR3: CASKVRGSGTGELFF. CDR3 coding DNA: TGTGCCAGCAAAGTTAGGGGCTCGGGGACCGGGGAGCTGTTTTTT.

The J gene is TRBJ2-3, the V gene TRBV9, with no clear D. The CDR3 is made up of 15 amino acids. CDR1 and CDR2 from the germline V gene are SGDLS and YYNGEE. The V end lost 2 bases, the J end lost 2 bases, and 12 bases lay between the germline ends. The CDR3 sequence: CASSVRNYYTDTQYF. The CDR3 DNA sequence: TGTGCCAGCAGCGTGAGGAACTACTACACAGATACGCAGTATTTT.

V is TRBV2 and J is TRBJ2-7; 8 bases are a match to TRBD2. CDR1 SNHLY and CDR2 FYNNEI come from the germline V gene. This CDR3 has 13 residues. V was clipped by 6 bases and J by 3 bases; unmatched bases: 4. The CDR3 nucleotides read TGTGCCAGCAGGCGGGAGGACCTCTACGAGCAGTACTTC. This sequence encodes CASRREDLYEQYF.

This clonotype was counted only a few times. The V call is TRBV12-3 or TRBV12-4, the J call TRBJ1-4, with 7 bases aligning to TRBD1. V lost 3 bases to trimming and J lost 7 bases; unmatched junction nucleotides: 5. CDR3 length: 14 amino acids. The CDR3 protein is CASSFGDSGEKLFF. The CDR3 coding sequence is TGTGCCAGCAGTTTTGGGGACAGTGGTGAAAAACTGTTTTTT.